This T cell receptor beta chain is drawn from a study of shared T cell receptors in the human thymus. Germline CDR1 LNHNV, CDR2 YYDKDF (reference sequence). Trimming at V came to 2 bases and at J to 3 bases, leaving 9 bases not matched to a gene. There are 17 residues in the CDR3. This clone was observed a single time. Using immunoSEQ multiplex PCR, the repertoire was profiled, and TCRdb retains in-frame clones only, with some absent. The table has 720,000 or so clones, 70% to 90% seen once. The same data also went into a second study, on human thymus T cells. From that second work: Thymus tissue was removed during corrective cardiac surgery.

Input material: thymocytes. The receptor was isolated from a girl under three years old with a congenital heart defect. The chain carries TRBV15 and TRBJ1-2; 10 positions agree with TRBD1. The CDR3 is CATSRRVGTGVYYGYTF. The CDR3 nucleotides are TGTGCCACCAGCAGACGGGTTGGGACAGGGGTTTACTATGGCTACACCTTC.